This TCR beta chain was recorded in a study of T-cell memory formation after mild COVID-19. About the research overall: TCR clusters largely stayed donor specific. Broader study findings: Cross-reactive memory seemingly joined, as some responding clones were found in pre-infection memory.

5'RACE, which relied on constant-segment primers, yielded TCR alpha and TCR beta cDNA libraries carrying sample barcodes and UMIs. TCRdb redid the calling of the 5' RACE reads with MiXCR, one entry per CDR3 protein. The table includes around 50,000 distinct CDR3 sequences, 9% to 15% detected once. A remark on this clonotype: Its specificity is unknown.

The specimen sequenced was PBMCs or a T cell subset sorted from them (not recorded which). This sequence originates from a young man who had mild COVID-19 (a few samples of this study predate the infection). Cell type and time point are not known.

CDR3 coding DNA: TGTGCCAGCAGCGTGAGGGTTAGCACAGATACGCAGTATTTT. It is translated as CASSVRVSTDTQYF. This chain links TRBV9 with TRBJ2-3; D is possibly TRBD2 (5 bases). The CDR3 has 14 amino acids. The ends were cut back, 2 bases at V and 0 bases at J, with 7 bases in the middle. Germline values: CDR1 SGDLS, CDR2 YYNGEE. Variable domain in full (rest from reference TRBV9 and TRBJ2-3): DSGVTQTPKHLITATGQRVTLRCSPRSGDLSVYWYQQSLDQGLQFLIQYYNGEERAKGNILERFSAQQFPDLHSELNLSSLELGDSALYFCASSVRVSTDTQYFGPGTRLTVL.